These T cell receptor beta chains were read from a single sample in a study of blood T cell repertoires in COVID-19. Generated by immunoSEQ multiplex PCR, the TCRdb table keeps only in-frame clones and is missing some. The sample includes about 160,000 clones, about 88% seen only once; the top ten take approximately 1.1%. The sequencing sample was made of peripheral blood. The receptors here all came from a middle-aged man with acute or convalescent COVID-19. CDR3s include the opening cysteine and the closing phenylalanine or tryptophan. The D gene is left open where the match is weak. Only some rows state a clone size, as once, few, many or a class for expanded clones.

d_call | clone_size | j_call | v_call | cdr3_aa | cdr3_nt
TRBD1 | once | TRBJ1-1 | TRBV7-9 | CASSPHHLRDRNTEAFF | TGTGCCAGCAGCCCTCACCATCTAAGGGACAGAAACACTGAAGCTTTCTTT
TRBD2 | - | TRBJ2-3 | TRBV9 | CASTGGGSTDTQYF | TGTGCCAGTACCGGCGGGGGGAGCACAGATACGCAGTATTTT
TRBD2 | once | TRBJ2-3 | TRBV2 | CASSKLAGPQDTQYF | TGTGCCAGCAGTAAACTAGCGGGGCCTCAAGATACGCAGTATTTT
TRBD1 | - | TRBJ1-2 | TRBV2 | CASRVGTASYGYTF | TGTGCCAGCAGAGTAGGGACAGCCTCTTATGGCTACACCTTC
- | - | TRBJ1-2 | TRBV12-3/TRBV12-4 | CASSRQDGYTF | TGTGCCAGCAGCCGACAAGATGGCTACACCTTC
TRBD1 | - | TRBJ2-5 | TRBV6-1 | CASSEIGTAKQETQYF | TGTGCCAGCAGTGAGATCGGGACAGCAAAACAAGAGACCCAGTACTTC
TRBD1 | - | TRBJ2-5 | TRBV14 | CASSQRGGRETQYF | TGTGCCAGCAGCCAAAGAGGGGGCAGGGAGACCCAGTACTTC
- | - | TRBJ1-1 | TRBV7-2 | CASSLGGYSEAFF | TGTGCCAGCAGCTTAGGAGGGTACTCTGAAGCTTTCTTT
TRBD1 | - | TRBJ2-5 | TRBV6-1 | CASSEFAVGDRVGETQYF | TGTGCCAGCAGTGAATTCGCGGTGGGGGACAGGGTGGGAGAGACCCAGTACTTC
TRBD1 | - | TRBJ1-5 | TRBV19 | CASSTGQLGNQPQHF | TGTGCCAGTAGTACGGGACAGTTGGGCAATCAGCCCCAGCATTTT
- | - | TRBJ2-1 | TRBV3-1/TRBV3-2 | CASSQINGGQTYNEQFF | TGTGCCAGCAGCCAAATTAACGGCGGACAGACCTACAATGAGCAGTTCTTC
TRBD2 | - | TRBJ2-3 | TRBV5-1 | CASSPGLAQDTQYF | TGCGCCAGCAGCCCGGGACTAGCACAAGATACGCAGTATTTT
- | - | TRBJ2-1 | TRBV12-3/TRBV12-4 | CATVSYNEQFF | TGTGCCACAGTCTCCTACAATGAGCAGTTCTTC
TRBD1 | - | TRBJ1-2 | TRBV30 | CAWSVGQGGGYTF | TGTGCCTGGAGTGTAGGACAGGGGGGAGGCTACACCTTC
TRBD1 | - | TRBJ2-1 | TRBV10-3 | CAISAQGQGADEQFF | TGTGCCATCAGTGCGCAGGGACAGGGGGCCGATGAGCAGTTCTTC
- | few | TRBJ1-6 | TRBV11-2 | CASHDSFFSPLHF | TGTGCCAGCCATGACAGTTTCTTTTCACCCCTCCACTTT
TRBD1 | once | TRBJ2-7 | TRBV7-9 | CASSLGQGMSEQYF | TGTGCCAGCAGCCTCGGACAGGGGATGTCCGAGCAGTACTTC
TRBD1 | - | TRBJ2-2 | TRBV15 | CATSSGQGDGELFF | TGTGCCACCAGCTCGGGACAGGGAGACGGGGAGCTGTTTTTT
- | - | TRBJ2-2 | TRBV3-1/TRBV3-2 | CASSPPLRDLVYGELFF | TGTGCCAGCAGTCCTCCCCTCCGGGACTTAGTCTACGGGGAGCTGTTTTTT
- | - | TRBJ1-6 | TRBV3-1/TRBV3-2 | CASSQDLNLGVKNSPLHF | TGTGCCAGCAGCCAAGATCTTAATTTGGGAGTGAAGAATTCACCCCTCCACTTT
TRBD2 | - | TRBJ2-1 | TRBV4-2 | CASSPGTSGGNEQFF | TGTGCCAGCAGCCCCGGGACGTCCGGGGGGAATGAGCAGTTCTTC
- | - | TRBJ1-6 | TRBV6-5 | CASGTGVGNSPLHF | TGTGCCAGCGGTACGGGGGTGGGGAATTCACCCCTCCACTTT
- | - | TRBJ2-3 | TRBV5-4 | CASSQAGAAGLNRDTQYF | TGTGCCAGCAGCCAAGCAGGTGCGGCGGGCCTGAATAGGGATACGCAGTATTTT
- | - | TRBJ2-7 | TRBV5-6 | CASSLGVEGYEQYF | TGTGCCAGCAGCTTGGGGGTGGAGGGCTACGAGCAGTACTTC